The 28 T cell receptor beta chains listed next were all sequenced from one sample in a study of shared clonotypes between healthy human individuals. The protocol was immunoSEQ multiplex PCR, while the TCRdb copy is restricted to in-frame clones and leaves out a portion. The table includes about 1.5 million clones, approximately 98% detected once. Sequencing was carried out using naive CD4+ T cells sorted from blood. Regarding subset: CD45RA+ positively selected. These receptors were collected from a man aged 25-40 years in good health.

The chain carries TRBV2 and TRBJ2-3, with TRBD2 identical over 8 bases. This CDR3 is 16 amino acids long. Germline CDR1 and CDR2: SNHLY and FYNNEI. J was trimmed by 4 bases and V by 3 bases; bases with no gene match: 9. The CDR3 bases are TGTGCCAGCAGTGATGACAGCGGGAGACCTTCAGATACGCAGTATTTT. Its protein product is CASSDDSGRPSDTQYF.

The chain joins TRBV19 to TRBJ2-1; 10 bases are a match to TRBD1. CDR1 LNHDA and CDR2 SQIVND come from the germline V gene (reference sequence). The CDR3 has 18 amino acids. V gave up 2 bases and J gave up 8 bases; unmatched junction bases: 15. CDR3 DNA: TGTGCCAGTAGTATATTCGCTCAAGGACAGGGGGTATCCTATGAGCAGTTCTTC. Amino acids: CASSIFAQGQGVSYEQFF.

CDR3 sequence reads: CAISQGTDTQYF. The CDR3 DNA is TGTGCCATCAGCCAGGGAACAGATACGCAGTATTTT. The V gene is TRBV10-3, the J gene TRBJ2-3; possible D gene TRBD1, 5 bases. V lost 6 bases and J lost 3, with 7 bases in between. This CDR3 spans 12 amino acids. The V gene's germline CDR1 is ENHRY and CDR2 SYGVKD.

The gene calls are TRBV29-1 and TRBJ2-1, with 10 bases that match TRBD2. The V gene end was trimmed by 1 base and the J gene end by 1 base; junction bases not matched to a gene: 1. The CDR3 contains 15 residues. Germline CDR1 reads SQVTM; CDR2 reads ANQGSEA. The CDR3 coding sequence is TGCAGCGTTGAAGGACTAGCGGGTTCCTACAATGAGCAGTTCTTC. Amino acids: CSVEGLAGSYNEQFF.

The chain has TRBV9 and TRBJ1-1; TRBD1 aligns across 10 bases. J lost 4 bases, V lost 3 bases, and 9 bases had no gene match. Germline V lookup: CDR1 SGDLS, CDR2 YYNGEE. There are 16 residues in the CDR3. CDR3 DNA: TGTGCCAGCAGCGCGGGGACAGGGGTCGTAGTCACTGAAGCTTTCTTT. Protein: CASSAGTGVVVTEAFF.

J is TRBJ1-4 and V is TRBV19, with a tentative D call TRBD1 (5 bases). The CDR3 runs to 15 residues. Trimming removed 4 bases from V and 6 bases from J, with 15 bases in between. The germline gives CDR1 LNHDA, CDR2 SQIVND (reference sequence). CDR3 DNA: TGTGCCAGTAGTAGCCTTGGGCAGGGAGATGAAAAACTGTTTTTT. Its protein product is CASSSLGQGDEKLFF. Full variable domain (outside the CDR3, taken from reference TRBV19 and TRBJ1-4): DGGITQSPKYLFRKEGQNVTLSCEQNLNHDAMYWYRQDPGQGLRLIYYSQIVNDFQKGDIAEGYSVSREKKESFPLTVTSAQKNPTAFYLCASSSLGQGDEKLFFGSGTQLSVL.

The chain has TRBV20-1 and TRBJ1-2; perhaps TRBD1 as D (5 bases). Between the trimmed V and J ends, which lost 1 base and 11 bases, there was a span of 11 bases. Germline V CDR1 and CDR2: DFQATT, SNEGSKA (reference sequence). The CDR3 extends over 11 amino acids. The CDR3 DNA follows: TGCAGTGCTAGAGGGCCGGGACGGTACACCTTC. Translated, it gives CSARGPGRYTF.

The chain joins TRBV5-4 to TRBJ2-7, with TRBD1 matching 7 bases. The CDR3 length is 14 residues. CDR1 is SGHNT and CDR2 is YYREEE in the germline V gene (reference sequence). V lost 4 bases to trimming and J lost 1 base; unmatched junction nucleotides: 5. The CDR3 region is CASSPDRLSYEQYF. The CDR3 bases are TGTGCCAGCAGCCCGGACAGGTTATCCTACGAGCAGTACTTC.

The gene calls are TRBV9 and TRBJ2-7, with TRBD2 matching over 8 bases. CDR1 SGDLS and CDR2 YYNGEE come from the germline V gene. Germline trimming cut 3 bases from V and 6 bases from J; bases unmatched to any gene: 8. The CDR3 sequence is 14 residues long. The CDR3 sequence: CASSAREATSEQYF. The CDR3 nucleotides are TGTGCCAGCAGCGCGCGGGAGGCCACAAGCGAGCAGTACTTC.

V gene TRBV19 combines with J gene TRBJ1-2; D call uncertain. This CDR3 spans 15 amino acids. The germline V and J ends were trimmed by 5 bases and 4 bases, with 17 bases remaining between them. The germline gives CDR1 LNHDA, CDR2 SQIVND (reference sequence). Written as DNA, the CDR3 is TGTGCCAGTAGTGTCACCATGGATCTGGCCTATGGCTACACCTTC. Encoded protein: CASSVTMDLAYGYTF.

CDR3 nucleotide sequence: TGTGCCAGCTCACCAAGCCGCGGACTAGCGGGACCCGGGGAGCTGTTTTTT. Protein: CASSPSRGLAGPGELFF. The rearrangement links TRBV18 to TRBJ2-2, with 12 bases matching TRBD2. This CDR3 has 17 amino acids. V gave up 2 bases and J gave up 6 bases; unmatched junction bases: 7. The germline V gene has CDR1 KGHSH and CDR2 LQKENI.

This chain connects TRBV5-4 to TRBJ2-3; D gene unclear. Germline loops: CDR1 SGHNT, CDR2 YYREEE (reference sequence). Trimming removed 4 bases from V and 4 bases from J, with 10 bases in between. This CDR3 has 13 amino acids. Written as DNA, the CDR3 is TGTGCCAGCAGCAAAGAGACGGCAGATACGCAGTATTTT. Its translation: CASSKETADTQYF.

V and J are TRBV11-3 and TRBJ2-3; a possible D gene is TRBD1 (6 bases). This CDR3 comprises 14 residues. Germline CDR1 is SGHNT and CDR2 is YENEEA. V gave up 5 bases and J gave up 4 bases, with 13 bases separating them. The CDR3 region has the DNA TGTGCCAGCAGCGCGGACAGTGAGGCAGATACGCAGTATTTT. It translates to CASSADSEADTQYF.

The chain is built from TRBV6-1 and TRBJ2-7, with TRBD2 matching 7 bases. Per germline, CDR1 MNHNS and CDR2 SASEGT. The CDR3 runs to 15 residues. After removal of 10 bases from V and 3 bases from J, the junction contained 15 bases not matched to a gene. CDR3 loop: CATTLRRGSVYEQYF. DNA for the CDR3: TGTGCCACCACCCTCCGGCGCGGGAGCGTCTACGAGCAGTACTTC.

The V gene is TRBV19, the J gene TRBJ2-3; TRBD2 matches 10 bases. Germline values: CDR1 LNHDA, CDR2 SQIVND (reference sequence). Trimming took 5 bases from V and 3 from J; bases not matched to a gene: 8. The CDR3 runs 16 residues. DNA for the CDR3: TGTGCCAGTAGTGCCCATAAACTAGCGGGAACAGATACGCAGTATTTT. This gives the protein CASSAHKLAGTDTQYF.

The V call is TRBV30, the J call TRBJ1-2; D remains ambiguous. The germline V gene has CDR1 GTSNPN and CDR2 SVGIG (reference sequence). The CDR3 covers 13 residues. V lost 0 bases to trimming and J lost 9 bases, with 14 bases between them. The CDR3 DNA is TGTGCCTGGAGTGTACCGGGGTACCCTAGCTACACCTTC. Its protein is CAWSVPGYPSYTF.

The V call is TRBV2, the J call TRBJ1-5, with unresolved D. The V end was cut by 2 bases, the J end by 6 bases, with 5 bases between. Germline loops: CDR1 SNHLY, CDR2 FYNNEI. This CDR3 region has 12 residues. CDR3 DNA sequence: TGTGCCAGCAGTGAATATGGTCAGCCCCAGCATTTT. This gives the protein CASSEYGQPQHF.

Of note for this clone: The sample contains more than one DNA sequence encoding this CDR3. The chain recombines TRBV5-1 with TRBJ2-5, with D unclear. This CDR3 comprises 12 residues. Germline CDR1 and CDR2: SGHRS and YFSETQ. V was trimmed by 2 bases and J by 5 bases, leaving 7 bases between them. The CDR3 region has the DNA TGCGCCAGCAGCTTCCCACGTGAGACCCAGTACTTC. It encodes CASSFPRETQYF.

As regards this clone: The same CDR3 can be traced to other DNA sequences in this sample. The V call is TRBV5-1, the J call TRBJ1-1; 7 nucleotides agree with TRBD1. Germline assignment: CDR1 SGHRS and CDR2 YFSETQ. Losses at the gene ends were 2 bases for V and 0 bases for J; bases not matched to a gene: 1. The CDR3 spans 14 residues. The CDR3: CASSFGTVNTEAFF. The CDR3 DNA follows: TGCGCCAGCAGCTTTGGGACAGTGAACACTGAAGCTTTCTTT.

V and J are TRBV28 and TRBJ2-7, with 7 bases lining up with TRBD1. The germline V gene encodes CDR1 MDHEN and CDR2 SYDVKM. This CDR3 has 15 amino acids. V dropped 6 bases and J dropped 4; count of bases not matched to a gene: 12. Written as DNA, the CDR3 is TGTGCCAGCAGCCCCAGACAGGGAATGGTGTACGAGCAGTACTTC. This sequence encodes CASSPRQGMVYEQYF.

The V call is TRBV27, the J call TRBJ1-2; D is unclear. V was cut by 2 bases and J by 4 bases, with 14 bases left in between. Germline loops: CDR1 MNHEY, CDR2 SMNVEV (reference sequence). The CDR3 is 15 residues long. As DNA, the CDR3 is TGTGCCAGCAGTTTAGGGCCAGCATCCCCCTATGGCTACACCTTC. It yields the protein CASSLGPASPYGYTF.

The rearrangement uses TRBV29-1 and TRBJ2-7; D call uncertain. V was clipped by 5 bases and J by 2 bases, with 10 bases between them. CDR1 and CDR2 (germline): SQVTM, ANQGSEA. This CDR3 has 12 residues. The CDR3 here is CSVLGHPYEQYF. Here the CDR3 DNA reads TGCAGCGTTCTAGGGCATCCCTACGAGCAGTACTTC.

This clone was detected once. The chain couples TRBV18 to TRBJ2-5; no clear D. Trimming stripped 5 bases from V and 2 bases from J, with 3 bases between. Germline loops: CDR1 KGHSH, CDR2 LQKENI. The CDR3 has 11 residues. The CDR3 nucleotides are TGTGCCAGCTCAGGACAAGAGACCCAGTACTTC. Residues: CASSGQETQYF. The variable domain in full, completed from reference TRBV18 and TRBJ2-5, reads NAGVMQNPRHLVRRRGQEARLRCSPMKGHSHVYWYRQLPEEGLKFMVYLQKENIIDESGMPKERFSAEFPKEGPSILRIQQVVRGDSAAYFCASSGQETQYFGPGTRLLVL.

Here the CDR3 reads CASSFIHREKLFF. Written as DNA, the CDR3 is TGTGCCAGCAGTTTCATACACAGGGAAAAACTGTTTTTT. The rearrangement joins TRBV7-9 to TRBJ1-4, with TRBD1 as a possible D gene (5 bases). V dropped 6 bases and J dropped 8 bases, with 13 bases sitting between them. Germline CDR1 and CDR2: SEHNR and FQNEAQ (reference sequence). The CDR3 consists of 13 residues.

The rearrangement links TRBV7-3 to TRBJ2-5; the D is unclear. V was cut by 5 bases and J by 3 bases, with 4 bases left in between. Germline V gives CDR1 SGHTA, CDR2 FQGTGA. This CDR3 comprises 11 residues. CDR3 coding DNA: TGTGCCAGCAGCATAAAAGAGACCCAGTACTTC. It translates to CASSIKETQYF.

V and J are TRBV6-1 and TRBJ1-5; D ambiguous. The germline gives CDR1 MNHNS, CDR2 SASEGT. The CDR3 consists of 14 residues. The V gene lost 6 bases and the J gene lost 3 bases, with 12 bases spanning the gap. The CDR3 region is CASRSSGVNQPQHF. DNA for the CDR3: TGTGCCAGCAGGTCCAGCGGTGTCAATCAGCCCCAGCATTTT.

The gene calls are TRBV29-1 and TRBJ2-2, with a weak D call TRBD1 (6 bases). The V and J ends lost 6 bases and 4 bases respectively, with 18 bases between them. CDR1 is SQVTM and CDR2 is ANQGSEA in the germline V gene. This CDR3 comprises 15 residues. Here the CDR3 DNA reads TGCAGCGTCCGACCTGACAGGATAAGCACCGGGGAGCTGTTTTTT. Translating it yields CSVRPDRISTGELFF.

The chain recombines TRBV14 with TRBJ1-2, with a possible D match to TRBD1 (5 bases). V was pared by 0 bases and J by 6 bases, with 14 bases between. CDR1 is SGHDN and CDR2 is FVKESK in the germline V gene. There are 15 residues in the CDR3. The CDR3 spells CASSQDRYRRHGYTF. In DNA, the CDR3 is TGTGCCAGCAGCCAAGATCGGTACAGGAGGCATGGCTACACCTTC. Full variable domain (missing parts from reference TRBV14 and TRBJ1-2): EAGVTQFPSHSVIEKGQTVTLRCDPISGHDNLYWYRRVMGKEIKFLLHFVKESKQDESGMPNNRFLAERTGGTYSTLKVQPAELEDSGVYFCASSQDRYRRHGYTFGSGTRLTVV.